The present T cell receptor (beta chain) was sequenced within a study of blood T cell repertoires in COVID-19. Across the whole study: Material from acute and convalescent COVID-19 was sourced from the United States, Italy and Spain.

The assay was immunoSEQ multiplex PCR, and TCRdb's table has in-frame clones only and misses some. The repertoire holds roughly 250,000 clones, with about nine tenths as singletons. With 7 bases removed from V and 2 bases from J, the gap between germline ends came to 16 bases. From germline, CDR1 is SGHRS and CDR2 YFSETQ. The length of the CDR3 is 14 residues. Sequencing used peripheral blood. The genes are TRBV5-1 and TRBJ2-7, with D possibly matching TRBD1 (6 bases). The source of this sequence is a man aged 55 to 70 who had recovered from COVID-19. The CDR3 DNA follows: TGCGCCAGCCGTGGGGGCGGCGACGCCTACGAGCAGTACTTC. As protein: CASRGGGDAYEQYF.